The 11 T cell receptor beta chains in this list originate from one sample, sequenced in a study of blood T cell repertoires in COVID-19. Sequenced by immunoSEQ multiplex PCR; TCRdb stores in-frame clones only, minus some. This table holds about 300,000 clones, 70% to 90% found once. Material for sequencing was PBMCs or T cells enriched from blood (not recorded which). The receptors were sampled from a man younger than 45 who had recovered from COVID-19.

The CDR3 DNA reads TGTGCCAGCAGTTCTGAGGCCGGGGAGCTGTTTTTT. This encodes CASSSEAGELFF. This rearrangement joins TRBV12-3 or TRBV12-4 to TRBJ2-2; D is ambiguous. There are 12 residues in the CDR3. V was clipped by 4 bases and J by 6 bases, with 6 bases between them.

The chain carries TRBV7-6 and TRBJ2-7, with 7 bases matching TRBD2. CDR3 length: 16 residues. Germline V gene sequence: CDR1 SGHVS, CDR2 FNYEAQ. V was clipped by 4 bases and J by 2 bases; unmatched bases: 11. The CDR3 is CASSSTRGRATYEQYF. For the CDR3, the DNA is TGTGCCAGCAGCTCAACTCGGGGGAGGGCTACCTACGAGCAGTACTTC. Supplemented by reference TRBV7-6 and TRBJ2-7, the full variable domain reads GAGVSQSPRYKVTKRGQDVALRCDPISGHVSLYWYRQALGQGPEFLTYFNYEAQQDKSGLPNDRFSAERPEGSISTLTIQRTEQRDSAMYRCASSSTRGRATYEQYFGPGTRLTVT.

V is TRBV24-1 and J is TRBJ2-1, with D unclear. V lost 0 bases, J lost 8 bases, and 10 bases lay in between. CDR3 length: 14 residues. Germline V gene data show CDR1 as KGHDR and CDR2 as SFDVKD. In DNA form, the CDR3 reads TGTGCCACCAGTGATTTGCCTAGTACCGATGAGCAGTTCTTC. Amino acid sequence: CATSDLPSTDEQFF.

V usage is TRBV11-3 and J usage is TRBJ1-2, with D possibly matching TRBD1 (6 bases). CDR1 and CDR2 (germline): SGHNT, YENEEA. The CDR3 has 14 amino acids. The V and J ends lost 4 bases and 4 bases respectively, with 13 bases between them. The CDR3 nucleotides are TGTGCCAGCAGCTCTCGACAGGACGTCTATGGCTACACCTTC. As protein: CASSSRQDVYGYTF.

This clone was recorded once. The CDR3, as DNA: TGTGCCAGCTGGGACAGACGAAACACCATATATTTT. As protein: CASWDRRNTIYF. The chain carries TRBV2 and TRBJ1-3, with 7 bases fitting TRBD1. Losses at the gene ends were 8 bases for V and 5 bases for J; bases not matched to a gene: 3. The CDR3 extends over 12 amino acids. The germline CDR1 and CDR2 sequences are SNHLY and FYNNEI. Supplemented by reference TRBV2 and TRBJ1-3, the full variable domain reads EPEVTQTPSHQVTQMGQEVILRCVPISNHLYFYWYRQILGQKVEFLVSFYNNEISEKSEIFDDQFSVERPDGSNFTLKIRSTKLEDSAMYFCASWDRRNTIYFGEGSWLTVV.

The V gene is TRBV6-5, the J gene TRBJ1-6; no clear D. Trimming pared 8 bases from V and 6 bases from J, leaving 11 bases between. Germline V CDR1 and CDR2: MNHEY, SVGAGI. The CDR3 length is 13 residues. Here the CDR3 DNA reads TGTGCCAGCTTCTCCCCTTTTAATTCACCCCTCCACTTT. Residues: CASFSPFNSPLHF.

The J gene is TRBJ2-3, the V gene TRBV6-6; D gene uncertain. This CDR3 comprises 14 residues. Germline V gene sequence: CDR1 MNHNY, CDR2 SVGAGI (reference sequence). The germline V and J ends were trimmed by 6 bases and 2 bases, with 12 bases remaining between them. The CDR3 region has the DNA TGTGCCAGCAGCCCCTCGGTAGCCACAGATACGCAGTATTTT. This sequence encodes CASSPSVATDTQYF.

The J gene is TRBJ1-1, the V gene TRBV9, with D unresolved. The CDR3 is made up of 16 amino acids. V lost 0 bases and J 1 base, leaving 13 bases between the germline ends. Germline CDR1 and CDR2: SGDLS and YYNGEE. DNA for the CDR3: TGTGCCAGCAGCGTAGTTGGCGTCAGGCAGAACACTGAAGCTTTCTTT. Protein sequence: CASSVVGVRQNTEAFF.

V and J are TRBV6-1 and TRBJ2-3, with a weak D call TRBD2 (5 bases). Trimming pared 3 bases from V and 6 bases from J, leaving 10 bases between. Germline V gene sequence: CDR1 MNHNS, CDR2 SASEGT. The CDR3 runs to 13 residues. Here the CDR3 DNA reads TGTGCCAGCAGTGACAACCGCGGGGATACGCAGTATTTT. This codes for CASSDNRGDTQYF.

As concerns this clone: The same CDR3 arises from other DNA sequences in this sample as well. The genes are TRBV6-5 and TRBJ1-1; 12 bases are a match to TRBD1. Trimming took 6 bases from V and 3 from J; bases not matched to a gene: 5. The CDR3 extends over 15 amino acids. Germline V CDR1 and CDR2: MNHEY, SVGAGI. In DNA, the CDR3 is TGTGCCAGCAGGGGACAGGGGGCAGGGGACACTGAAGCTTTCTTT. It specifies CASRGQGAGDTEAFF.

The J gene is TRBJ2-5, the V gene TRBV5-4; D not certain. This CDR3 is 13 amino acids long. CDR1 and CDR2 from the germline V gene are SGHNT and YYREEE (reference sequence). V lost 0 bases, J lost 4 bases, and 7 bases lay in between. CDR3 sequence (DNA): TGTGCCAGCAGCTTGGGTAGTGGAGAGACCCAGTACTTC. Its protein is CASSLGSGETQYF.